The 13 T cell receptor beta chains below were found in one sample sequenced in a study of blood T cell repertoires in COVID-19. Produced via immunoSEQ multiplex PCR; TCRdb's table is partial and in-frame only. The sample shows fewer than 200,000 clones, approximately 86% of them seen only once. Sequences were obtained from PBMCs or T cells enriched from blood (not recorded which). The receptors were sampled from a woman in her sixties with acute COVID-19.

This rearrangement joins TRBV7-9 to TRBJ2-7; 12 nucleotides align to TRBD2. This CDR3 has 15 amino acids. The V segment lost 5 bases and the J segment 2 bases; nucleotides outside the gene matches: 4. CDR1 and CDR2 from the germline V gene are SEHNR and FQNEAQ (reference sequence). CDR3 amino acids: CASSLGLAGTYEQYF. The CDR3 DNA sequence: TGTGCCAGCAGCCTTGGACTAGCGGGGACCTACGAGCAGTACTTC.

This chain connects TRBV9 to TRBJ2-1, with a possible D match to TRBD2 (7 bases). This CDR3 is built from 16 residues. The V and J ends lost 0 bases and 1 base respectively, with 11 bases between them. From germline, CDR1 is SGDLS and CDR2 YYNGEE. The CDR3 spells CASSVEGRGSYNEQFF. The CDR3, as DNA: TGTGCCAGCAGCGTAGAAGGGAGGGGGTCCTACAATGAGCAGTTCTTC. The full variable domain, completed using reference TRBV9 and TRBJ2-1, is DSGVTQTPKHLITATGQRVTLRCSPRSGDLSVYWYQQSLDQGLQFLIQYYNGEERAKGNILERFSAQQFPDLHSELNLSSLELGDSALYFCASSVEGRGSYNEQFFGPGTRLTVL.

The genes are TRBV7-9 and TRBJ2-7; D gene uncertain. Germline-derived CDR1 and CDR2 are SEHNR and FQNEAQ (reference sequence). The CDR3 contains 12 residues. Trimming took 8 bases from V and 6 from J, leaving 14 bases between them. This CDR3 reads CASGELAVEQYF. Here the CDR3 DNA reads TGTGCCAGCGGTGAGTTGGCGGTCGAGCAGTACTTC.

J is TRBJ2-1 and V is TRBV6-6; perhaps TRBD2 as D (6 bases). The V end lost 6 bases, the J end lost 2 bases, and 8 bases lay between the germline ends. In germline, CDR1 is MNHNY, CDR2 SVGAGI (reference sequence). The CDR3 extends over 13 amino acids. The CDR3 is CASRREPYNEQFF. The DNA for the CDR3 is TGTGCCAGCAGGCGGGAACCCTACAATGAGCAGTTCTTC.

This sequence joins TRBV6-5 and TRBJ1-6, with 9 nucleotides matching TRBD1. CDR1 and CDR2 (germline): MNHEY, SVGAGI. The CDR3 consists of 14 residues. V shed 5 bases and J 8 bases; nucleotides not matched to a gene: 4. The CDR3 spells CASSTGTGYSPLHF. CDR3 bases: TGTGCCAGCAGTACCGGGACAGGGTATTCACCCCTCCACTTT.

This chain connects TRBV3-1 (or the pseudogene TRBV3-2) to TRBJ2-1, with 12 bases lining up with TRBD2. The V and J ends lost 1 base and 9 bases, in that order; junction bases with no gene match: 22. Per germline, CDR1 LGHDT and CDR2 YNNKEL (reference sequence). The CDR3 extends over 21 amino acids. CDR3 region: CASSQVAFGLAGGPAYREQFF. DNA of the CDR3: TGTGCCAGCAGCCAAGTCGCGTTCGGGCTAGCGGGGGGGCCGGCGTATCGTGAGCAGTTCTTC.

The chain links TRBV3-1 (or the pseudogene TRBV3-2) to TRBJ2-3; tentative D call: TRBD1 (5 bases). The V gene's germline CDR1 is LGHDT and CDR2 YNNKEL (reference sequence). The CDR3 length is 15 residues. Between the trimmed V and J ends, which lost 2 bases and 2 bases, there was a span of 11 bases. Here the CDR3 DNA reads TGTGCCAGCAGCCAACCCACAGGCGCCACAGATACGCAGTATTTT. Translated: CASSQPTGATDTQYF.

This chain uses TRBV24-1 with TRBJ1-1; no firm D call. The V and J ends lost 9 bases and 10 bases respectively, with 14 bases between them. This CDR3 comprises 11 residues. Per germline, CDR1 KGHDR and CDR2 SFDVKD. CDR3 DNA sequence: TGTGCCACCGTTTCCAGAGGCCGAGCTTTCTTT. It translates to CATVSRGRAFF.

This clone has more than one count but fewer than ten. This chain joins TRBV25-1 and TRBJ2-2; the D gene is possibly TRBD1 (6 bases). Germline CDR1 and CDR2: MGHDK and SYGVNS. Trimming shortened V by 2 bases and J by 4 bases, and 8 bases separated the two germline ends. This CDR3 is built from 14 residues. CDR3 amino acids: CASSEQGRTGELFF. As DNA, the CDR3 is TGTGCCAGCAGTGAACAGGGGCGCACCGGGGAGCTGTTTTTT. The complete variable domain, with remaining parts taken from reference TRBV25-1 and TRBJ2-2, reads EADIYQTPRYLVIGTGKKITLECSQTMGHDKMYWYQQDPGMELHLIHYSYGVNSTEKGDLSSESTVSRIRTEHFPLTLESARPSHTSQYLCASSEQGRTGELFFGEGSRLTVL.

The gene calls are TRBV7-2 and TRBJ2-7, with D tentatively TRBD2 (7 bases). The V gene's germline CDR1 is SGHTA and CDR2 FQGNSA. Trimming removed 5 bases at V and 1 base at J, with 15 bases between. CDR3 length: 15 residues. In nucleotides, the CDR3 is TGTGCCAGCAGCCCTGGGGGGGGGCAGTCCTACGAGCAGTACTTC. This translates into CASSPGGGQSYEQYF.

The chain recombines TRBV19 with TRBJ2-1, with 13 bases matching TRBD2. Germline V lookup: CDR1 LNHDA, CDR2 SQIVND (reference sequence). The V and J ends lost 4 bases and 9 bases, in that order; junction bases with no gene match: 12. CDR3 length equals 17 residues. This CDR3 is CASSTKLAGGPVGEQFF. In DNA, the CDR3 is TGTGCCAGTAGTACCAAACTAGCGGGAGGGCCGGTAGGTGAGCAGTTCTTC.

This clone occurred once. Here the CDR3 DNA reads TGTGCCAGCAGTCCGGACAGGGTTCAGCCCCAGCATTTT. This encodes CASSPDRVQPQHF. The rearrangement links TRBV27 to TRBJ1-5, with 8 bases lining up with TRBD1. The junction had 3 bases not matched to a gene; V was cut back by 5 bases and J by 6 bases. The CDR3 consists of 13 residues. The V gene's germline CDR1 is MNHEY and CDR2 SMNVEV (reference sequence).

The V and J genes are TRBV6-5 and TRBJ2-5; tentative D call: TRBD2 (5 bases). V was shortened by 9 bases and J by 5 bases, with 16 bases between the two germline ends. This CDR3 has 13 amino acids. Germline V CDR1 and CDR2: MNHEY, SVGAGI. For the CDR3, the DNA is TGTGCCAGTGCCCTGACCGGGGAGGAGACCCAGTACTTC. Amino acid sequence: CASALTGEETQYF.